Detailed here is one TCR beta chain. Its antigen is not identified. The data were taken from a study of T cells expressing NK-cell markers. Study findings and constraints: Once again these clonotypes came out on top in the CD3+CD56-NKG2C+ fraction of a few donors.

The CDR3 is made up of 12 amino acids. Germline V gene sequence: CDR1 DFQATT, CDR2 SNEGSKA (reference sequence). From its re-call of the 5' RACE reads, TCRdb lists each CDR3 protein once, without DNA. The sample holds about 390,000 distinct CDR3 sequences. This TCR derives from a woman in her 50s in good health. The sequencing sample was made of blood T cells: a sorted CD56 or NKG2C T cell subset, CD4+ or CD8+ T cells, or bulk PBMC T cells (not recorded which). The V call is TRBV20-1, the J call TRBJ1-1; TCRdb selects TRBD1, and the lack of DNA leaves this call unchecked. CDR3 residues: CSLQQGNSEAFF.